This passage covers 16 T cell receptor beta chains from one sample sequenced in a study of T-cell reconstitution after alpha-beta-depleted transplantation in children. Unique molecular identifiers featured in how the TCRbeta library was prepared. TCRdb re-called the PCR reads with MiXCR, one entry per CDR3 protein. The repertoire holds 300,000 to 400,000 distinct CDR3 sequences, roughly 16% seen once, with roughly two fifths in the top ten. This material consisted of PBMCs, mostly from graft donor cells, taken 360 days after TCRalphabeta/CD19-depleted stem cell transplant. The receptors originated from a male patient between 2 and 15 years old who had a stem cell transplant for acute lymphoblastic leukemia, so the T cells may come from the graft donor.

This clonotype appeared many times. CDR3 protein: CASSQDLGRYNEQFF. In DNA, the CDR3 is TGTGCCAGCAGCCAAGATTTGGGACGGTACAATGAGCAGTTCTTC. V is TRBV4-2 and J is TRBJ2-1, with D tentatively TRBD1 or TRBD2 (5 bases each). The CDR3 is 15 residues long. V was clipped by 0 bases and J by 4 bases, with 10 bases between them. Germline V gives CDR1 LGHNA, CDR2 YNFKEQ.

J is TRBJ2-2 and V is TRBV7-9; D gene uncertain. CDR1 SEHNR and CDR2 FQNEAQ come from the germline V gene (reference sequence). The CDR3 loop spans 14 amino acids. The germline V and J ends were trimmed by 4 bases and 8 bases, with 14 bases remaining between them. CDR3 bases: TGTGCCAGCAGCTGGAGACGGTATGAAGGGGAGCTGTTTTTT. Translated, it gives CASSWRRYEGELFF.

This clonotype was observed at least ten times. The chain carries TRBV12-3 or TRBV12-4 and TRBJ2-1, with 11 nucleotides matching TRBD2. CDR3 length equals 15 residues. With V trimmed by 3 bases and J by 4 bases, 2 bases remained unmatched. CDR3 nucleotide sequence: TGTGCCAGCAGTTTTCGGACTAGCGGGTACAATGAGCAGTTCTTC. This sequence encodes CASSFRTSGYNEQFF.

J is TRBJ2-2 and V is TRBV29-1, with a tentative D call TRBD2 (6 bases). Trimming took off 6 bases at V and 1 base at J, with 12 bases between the two ends. Germline V gene lookup returns CDR1 SQVTM and CDR2 ANQGSEA. This CDR3 spans 14 amino acids. CDR3 sequence (DNA): TGCAGCGTGTACCGGGACTTGAACACCGGGGAGCTGTTTTTT. Encoded protein: CSVYRDLNTGELFF.

The V gene is TRBV12-3 or TRBV12-4, the J gene TRBJ1-3; TRBD1 agrees at 8 bases. The junction had 10 bases not matched to a gene; V was cut back by 3 bases and J by 6 bases. CDR3 size: 16 residues. The CDR3: CASSFLGRGRLNTIYF. CDR3 in DNA: TGTGCCAGCAGTTTCTTGGGCAGGGGGCGTCTAAACACCATATATTTT.

V usage is TRBV7-9 and J usage is TRBJ2-3; a weak D match, TRBD2 (6 bases). There are 15 residues in the CDR3. Trimming took 2 bases from V and 2 from J, leaving 11 bases between them. The V gene's germline CDR1 is SEHNR and CDR2 FQNEAQ (reference sequence). This CDR3 is CASSLSRTTTDTQYF. CDR3 DNA: TGTGCCAGCAGCTTAAGTAGGACTACCACAGATACGCAGTATTTT.

This clonotype has only a few counts. The chain combines TRBV20-1 with TRBJ1-1; D remains ambiguous. The germline V gene has CDR1 DFQATT and CDR2 SNEGSKA (reference sequence). This CDR3 spans 13 amino acids. Trimming stripped 1 base from V and 4 bases from J, with 10 bases between. For the CDR3, the DNA is TGCAGTGCTAGAGCTTGGTTGACCACTGAAGCTTTCTTT. Amino acid sequence: CSARAWLTTEAFF.

The chain carries TRBV12-3 or TRBV12-4 and TRBJ2-2; no clear D. The CDR3 runs 13 residues. V was trimmed by 6 bases and J by 6 bases, leaving 11 bases between them. CDR3 loop: CASSSGYAGELFF. In DNA, the CDR3 is TGTGCCAGCAGCTCCGGATACGCCGGGGAGCTGTTTTTT.

The V call is TRBV6-7, the J call TRBJ2-7; D may be TRBD1 (6 bases). TRBV6-7 is annotated as an ORF whose role is uncertain. The ends were cut back, 0 bases at V and 2 bases at J, with 8 bases in the middle. This CDR3 spans 14 amino acids. The CDR3 protein is CASSYSAGAYEQYF. The CDR3, as DNA: TGTGCCAGCAGTTACTCGGCAGGGGCCTACGAGCAGTACTTC.

V and J are TRBV20-1 and TRBJ1-5, with D possibly matching TRBD1 (6 bases). V dropped 0 bases and J dropped 7 bases, with 16 bases sitting between them. Looked up from germline, CDR1 is DFQATT and CDR2 is SNEGSKA (reference sequence). The CDR3 spans 15 residues. CDR3 residues: CSARDGSGGSQPQHF. CDR3 nucleotides: TGCAGTGCTAGAGATGGGTCCGGGGGCTCCCAGCCCCAGCATTTT.

This clonotype was found many times. The chain links TRBV25-1 to TRBJ2-7; 7 bases are a match to TRBD1. The junction had 7 bases not matched to a gene; V was cut back by 3 bases and J by 2 bases. In germline, CDR1 is MGHDK, CDR2 SYGVNS. This CDR3 is built from 15 residues. The CDR3 bases are TGTGCCAGCAGTGACACTACAGGGGCAACCTACGAGCAGTACTTC. Encoded protein: CASSDTTGATYEQYF.

Ten or more counts support this clonotype. V usage is TRBV6-5 and J usage is TRBJ2-1; 7 nucleotides match TRBD1. Germline lookup yields CDR1 MNHEY and CDR2 SVGAGI. Germline trimming cut 2 bases from V and 5 bases from J; bases unmatched to any gene: 12. The CDR3 is made up of 17 amino acids. CDR3 DNA: TGTGCCAGCAGTTACACACGGACAGGCAGTGGGCACAATGAGCAGTTCTTC. Translating gives CASSYTRTGSGHNEQFF.

At least ten counts were recorded for this clonotype. The gene calls are TRBV4-1 and TRBJ2-7; D possibly corresponds to TRBD1 (6 bases). Trimming removed 0 bases at V and 1 base at J, with 7 bases between. The CDR3 spans 14 residues. The germline V gene has CDR1 MGHRA and CDR2 YSYEKL. The CDR3 sequence: CASSQEGGSYEQYF. The CDR3 coding sequence is TGCGCCAGCAGCCAAGAAGGGGGTTCCTACGAGCAGTACTTC.

The chain has TRBV15 and TRBJ2-2, with 7 positions matching TRBD1. Germline CDR1 is LNHNV and CDR2 is YYDKDF (reference sequence). The trim removed 6 bases at V and 2 bases at J, leaving 3 bases unmatched. The length of the CDR3 is 14 residues. In DNA, the CDR3 is TGTGCCACCAGGAGGACAGGAAACACCGGGGAGCTGTTTTTT. Residues: CATRRTGNTGELFF.

This clonotype was seen a handful of times. The chain has TRBV9 and TRBJ1-4; D might be TRBD1 (6 bases). The CDR3 has 14 residues. CDR1 is SGDLS, CDR2 YYNGEE, per germline. V lost 5 bases and J 2 bases, leaving 10 bases between the germline ends. The CDR3 DNA is TGTGCCAGCAGTGGTACAGGGACTAATGAAAAACTGTTTTTT. Its protein product is CASSGTGTNEKLFF.

This clonotype was counted a few times. V usage is TRBV5-1 and J usage is TRBJ2-7, with a weak D call TRBD2 (6 bases). With 1 base removed from V and 0 bases from J, the gap between germline ends came to 14 bases. The CDR3 is 16 amino acids. The germline V gene encodes CDR1 SGHRS and CDR2 YFSETQ. The CDR3 sequence: CASSLLPAGSSYEQYF. CDR3 coding DNA: TGCGCCAGCAGCTTGTTGCCCGCGGGGAGCTCCTACGAGCAGTACTTC.